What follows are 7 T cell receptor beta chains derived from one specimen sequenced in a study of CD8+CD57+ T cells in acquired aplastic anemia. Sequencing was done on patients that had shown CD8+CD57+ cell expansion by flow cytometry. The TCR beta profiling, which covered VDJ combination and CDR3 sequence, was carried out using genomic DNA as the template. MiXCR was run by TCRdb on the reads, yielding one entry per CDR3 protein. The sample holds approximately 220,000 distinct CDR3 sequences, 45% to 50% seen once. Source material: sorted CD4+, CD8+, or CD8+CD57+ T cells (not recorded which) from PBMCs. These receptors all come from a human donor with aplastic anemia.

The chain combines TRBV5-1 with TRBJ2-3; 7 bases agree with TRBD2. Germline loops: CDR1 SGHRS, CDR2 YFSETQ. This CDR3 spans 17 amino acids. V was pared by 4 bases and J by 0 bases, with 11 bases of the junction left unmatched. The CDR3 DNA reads TGCGCCAGCAGCCCCAACATAGCGGGTCCCAGCACAGATACGCAGTATTTT. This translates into CASSPNIAGPSTDTQYF. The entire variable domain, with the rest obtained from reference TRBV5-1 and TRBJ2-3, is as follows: KAGVTQTPRYLIKTRGQQVTLSCSPISGHRSVSWYQQTPGQGLQFLFEYFSETQRNKGNFPGRFSGRQFSNSRSEMNVSTLELGDSALYLCASSPNIAGPSTDTQYFGPGTRLTVL.

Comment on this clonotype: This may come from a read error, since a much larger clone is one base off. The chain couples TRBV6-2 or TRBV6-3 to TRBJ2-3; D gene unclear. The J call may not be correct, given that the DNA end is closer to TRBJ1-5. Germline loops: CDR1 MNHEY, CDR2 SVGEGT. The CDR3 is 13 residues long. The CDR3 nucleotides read TGTGCCAGCACCGTGGGCAGGACCGATACGCAGCATTTT. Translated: CASTVGRTDTQHF.

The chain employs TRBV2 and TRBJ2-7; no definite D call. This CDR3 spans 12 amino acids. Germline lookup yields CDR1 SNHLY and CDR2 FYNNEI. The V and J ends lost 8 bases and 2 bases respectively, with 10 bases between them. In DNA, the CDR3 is TGTGCCAGCGGGAAGAGAACCTACGAGCAGTACTTC. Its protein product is CASGKRTYEQYF.

The CDR3: CATSRDLYEQYF. CDR3 DNA: TGTGCCACCAGCAGAGATTTGTACGAGCAGTACTTC. This sequence joins TRBV15 and TRBJ2-7; D remains ambiguous. The germline V gene encodes CDR1 LNHNV and CDR2 YYDKDF (reference sequence). This CDR3 is built from 12 residues. The V gene lost 0 bases and the J gene lost 4 bases, with 4 bases spanning the gap. The full variable domain, with the rest looked up from reference TRBV15 and TRBJ2-7, is DAMVIQNPRYQVTQFGKPVTLSCSQTLNHNVMYWYQQKSSQAPKLLFHYYDKDFNNEADTPDNFQSRRPNTSFCFLDIRSPGLGDTAMYLCATSRDLYEQYFGPGTRLTVT.

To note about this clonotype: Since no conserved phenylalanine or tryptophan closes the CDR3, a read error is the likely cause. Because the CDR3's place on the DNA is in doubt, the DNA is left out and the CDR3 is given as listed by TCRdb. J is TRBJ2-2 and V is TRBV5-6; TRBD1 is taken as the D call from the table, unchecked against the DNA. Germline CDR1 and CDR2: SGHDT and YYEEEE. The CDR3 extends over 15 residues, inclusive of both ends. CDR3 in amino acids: CASSLQGVEHRGAVV.

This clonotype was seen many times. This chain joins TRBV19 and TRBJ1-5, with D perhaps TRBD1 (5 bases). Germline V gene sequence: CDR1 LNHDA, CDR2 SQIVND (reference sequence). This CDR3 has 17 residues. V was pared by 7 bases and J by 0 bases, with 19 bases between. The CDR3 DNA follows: TGTGCCAGTACTTTAGAATCCGGGACGGATAGCAATCAGCCCCAGCATTTT. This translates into CASTLESGTDSNQPQHF.

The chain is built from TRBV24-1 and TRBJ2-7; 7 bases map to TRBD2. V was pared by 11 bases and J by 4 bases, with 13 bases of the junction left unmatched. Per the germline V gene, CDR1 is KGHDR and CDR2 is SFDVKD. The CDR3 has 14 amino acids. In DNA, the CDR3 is TGTGCCAGCACTAGAATTGCGGGGGTATACGAGCAGTACTTC. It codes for CASTRIAGVYEQYF.